This T cell receptor beta chain was identified in a study of cytomegalovirus exposure and HLA in healthy donors. For the study at large: Findings of an earlier analysis included under 140 million unique TCR beta sequences from some 190 million T cells. An early data release held approximately 85 million unique TCRs from HLA-typed donors. Whole-study findings and limits: High sensitivity and specificity were reportedly achieved when the classifier diagnosed cytomegalovirus status.

With regard to this clone: Its antigen is unidentified.

Primers included in the PCR were 60 Vbeta and 13 Jbeta primers. This table comes from immunoSEQ multiplex PCR, and its TCRdb copy is limited to in-frame clones, with some not included. The repertoire holds about 120,000 clones, over 65% seen once, with 2% to 3% in the top ten. Though nominally healthy at sampling, donors likely had unrecorded immune exposures. The receptor was isolated from a female donor in good health and CMV-seronegative. Sequenced material: PBMCs.

This CDR3 is CASRGRDTNTGELFF. The DNA of the CDR3 is TGTGCCAGCAGGGGTCGGGACACTAACACCGGGGAGCTGTTTTTT. V and J are TRBV4-2 and TRBJ2-2; the D gene is possibly TRBD1 (6 bases). The CDR3 runs to 15 residues. V was cut by 6 bases and J by 2 bases, with 13 bases left in between. Germline loops: CDR1 LGHNA, CDR2 YNFKEQ.